This entry is about one TCR beta chain. The antigen is undetermined. Trimming stripped 2 bases from V and 2 bases from J, with 10 bases between. CDR1 is SEHNR, CDR2 FQNEAQ, per germline (reference sequence). This CDR3 is 15 amino acids long. The sample originates from a study of cytomegalovirus exposure and HLA in healthy donors. General study results and limits: As a later analysis revealed, the rate of TCR association differed by HLA locus, with DRB1 most and HLA-C fewest.

With 60 Vbeta and 13 Jbeta primers, the PCR was carried out. Profiling relied on immunoSEQ multiplex PCR, and the TCRdb table lists in-frame clones only, not all of them. The data hold some 120,000 clones, with under 85% observed a single time. The clonotype was recovered from a woman in her forties or fifties in good health and CMV-seropositive. The chain carries TRBV7-9 and TRBJ1-3; tentative D call: TRBD1 (5 bases). The sample was PBMCs. The CDR3 sequence is CASSLRGSTGNTIYF. The CDR3 nucleotides are TGTGCCAGCAGCTTACGGGGGTCTACTGGAAACACCATATATTTT.